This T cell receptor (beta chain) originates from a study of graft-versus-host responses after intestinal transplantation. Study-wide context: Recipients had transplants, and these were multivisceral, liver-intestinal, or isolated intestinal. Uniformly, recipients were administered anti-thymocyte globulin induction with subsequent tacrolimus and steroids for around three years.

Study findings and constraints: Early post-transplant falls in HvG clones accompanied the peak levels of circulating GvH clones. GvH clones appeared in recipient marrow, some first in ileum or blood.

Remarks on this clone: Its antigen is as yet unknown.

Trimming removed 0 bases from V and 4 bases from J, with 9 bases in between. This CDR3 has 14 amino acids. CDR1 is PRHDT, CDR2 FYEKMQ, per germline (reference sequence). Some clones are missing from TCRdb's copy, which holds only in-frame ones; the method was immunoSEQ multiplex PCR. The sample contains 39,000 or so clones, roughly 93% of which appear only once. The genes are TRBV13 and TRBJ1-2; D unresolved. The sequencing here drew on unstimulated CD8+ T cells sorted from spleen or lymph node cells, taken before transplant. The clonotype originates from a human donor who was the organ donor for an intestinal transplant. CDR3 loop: CASSLGAGIYGYTF. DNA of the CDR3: TGTGCCAGCAGCTTAGGAGCGGGGATCTATGGCTACACCTTC.